Below are 24 T cell receptor beta chains sequenced from a single sample in a study of T-cell reconstitution after alpha-beta-depleted transplantation in children. For TCRbeta, the library was prepared with unique molecular identifiers. TCRdb redid the calling of the PCR reads with MiXCR, one entry per CDR3 protein. This sample carries some 500,000 distinct CDR3 sequences, around 19% of them seen once, and the ten largest clones take approximately 3%. The specimen comprised PBMCs from the stem cell graft donor, sampled from the stem cell graft. The receptors originated from a human donor who donated a stem cell graft to a child with acute lymphoblastic leukemia.

This chain uses TRBV19 with TRBJ2-1; no reliable D call. V lost 9 bases to trimming and J lost 0 bases, with 9 bases between them. The CDR3 runs 13 residues. Per the germline V gene, CDR1 is LNHDA and CDR2 is SQIVND (reference sequence). The CDR3 reads CASTDDSYNEQFF. DNA of the CDR3: TGTGCCAGCACAGACGACTCCTACAATGAGCAGTTCTTC.

This clonotype was recorded at least ten times. The J gene is TRBJ2-7, the V gene TRBV6-5; maybe TRBD2 (6 bases). Trimming cost V 1 base and J 6 bases, with 16 bases left between them. The germline CDR1 and CDR2 sequences are MNHEY and SVGAGI. There are 15 residues in the CDR3. DNA for the CDR3: TGTGCCAGCAGTTACTTGGGACTGGAAGGAAGCGAGCAGTACTTC. Residues: CASSYLGLEGSEQYF.

A few counts support this clonotype. The chain joins TRBV5-1 to TRBJ2-7; 12 bases match TRBD2. Per germline, CDR1 SGHRS and CDR2 YFSETQ. This CDR3 region has 15 residues. The trim removed 6 bases at V and 2 bases at J, leaving 6 bases unmatched. DNA of the CDR3: TGCGCCAGCAACAGGAGGACTAGCGGGACCTACGAGCAGTACTTC. This encodes CASNRRTSGTYEQYF.

The chain links TRBV20-1 to TRBJ2-1; TRBD2 matches 10 bases. In germline, CDR1 is DFQATT, CDR2 SNEGSKA (reference sequence). V dropped 0 bases and J dropped 6; count of bases not matched to a gene: 14. The CDR3 spans 18 residues. The CDR3 reads CSARDLASGSSGTNEQFF. The CDR3 DNA sequence: TGCAGTGCTAGAGATTTAGCTAGCGGGAGCTCGGGCACCAATGAGCAGTTCTTC.

The CDR3 nucleotides read TGTGCCAGCAGCTCAGGGTCTGGCGAGTATCAGTACTTC. This codes for CASSSGSGEYQYF. The chain recombines TRBV28 with TRBJ2-4; TRBD1 might be the D (5 bases). This CDR3 spans 13 amino acids. V was clipped by 6 bases and J by 12 bases, with 18 bases between them. The germline CDR1 and CDR2 sequences are MDHEN and SYDVKM. The full variable domain, rest sourced from reference TRBV28 and TRBJ2-4, is DVKVTQSSRYLVKRTGEKVFLECVQDMDHENMFWYRQDPGLGLRLIYFSYDVKMKEKGDIPEGYSVSREKKERFSLILESASTNQTSMYLCASSSGSGEYQYFGAGTRLSVL.

This clonotype appeared a few times. The V call is TRBV29-1, the J call TRBJ2-7, with 10 bases matching TRBD1. The V segment lost 7 bases and the J segment 6 bases; nucleotides outside the gene matches: 6. Germline assignment: CDR1 SQVTM and CDR2 ANQGSEA. CDR3 size: 12 residues. For the CDR3, the DNA is TGCAGCGGTAGGACAGGGGGACCCGAGCAGTACTTC. Encoded protein: CSGRTGGPEQYF.

This clonotype was observed at least ten times. The chain recombines TRBV7-2 with TRBJ2-7; 7 bases are shared with TRBD2. V shed 4 bases, J shed 8 bases, and the junction held 14 bases outside the gene matches. The CDR3 runs 15 residues. Germline CDR1 is SGHTA and CDR2 is FQGNSA. CDR3 residues: CASSSNSAGASQQYF. The CDR3 nucleotides are TGTGCCAGCAGCTCAAACTCGGCGGGAGCGTCCCAGCAGTACTTC.

This chain joins TRBV20-1 and TRBJ2-1, with a possible D match to TRBD2 (6 bases). CDR1 is DFQATT and CDR2 is SNEGSKA in the germline V gene (reference sequence). This CDR3 region has 11 residues. The germline V and J ends were trimmed by 5 bases and 15 bases, with 17 bases remaining between them. CDR3 in DNA: TGCAGTGCTTCGGAGCGGGCGAGTCCGTTCTTC. Protein sequence: CSASERASPFF.

This clonotype was counted between two and nine times. V and J are TRBV11-2 and TRBJ1-1; D might be TRBD1 (5 bases). Trimming took 5 bases from V and 5 from J, leaving 21 bases between them. In germline, CDR1 is SGHAT, CDR2 FQNNGV. The CDR3 totals 16 residues. The CDR3: CASSHYRGPGWTEAFF. DNA for the CDR3: TGTGCCAGCAGCCACTACCGGGGCCCCGGATGGACTGAAGCTTTCTTT.

This clonotype came up many times. The chain carries TRBV10-3 and TRBJ2-7; D remains unclear. The CDR3 spans 14 residues. Germline V gene sequence: CDR1 ENHRY, CDR2 SYGVKD. The V end lost 10 bases, the J end lost 0 bases, and 16 bases lay between the germline ends. CDR3 nucleotide sequence: TGTGCCACCCTTAACGGGCCTCTCTCCTACGAGCAGTACTTC. It encodes CATLNGPLSYEQYF.

The V gene is TRBV4-1, the J gene TRBJ2-7, with D possibly being TRBD2 (6 bases). V lost 1 base and J lost 7, with 14 bases in between. The CDR3 length is 14 residues. Germline-derived CDR1 and CDR2 are MGHRA and YSYEKL. The CDR3 sequence is CASSQGTSLGEQYF. For the CDR3, the DNA is TGCGCCAGCAGCCAAGGAACTAGCCTGGGTGAGCAGTACTTC.

J is TRBJ1-1 and V is TRBV5-1; D not resolved. V dropped 2 bases and J dropped 2 bases, with 7 bases sitting between them. The CDR3 totals 13 residues. Per germline, CDR1 SGHRS and CDR2 YFSETQ. CDR3 region: CASSFTLNTEAFF. CDR3 DNA: TGCGCCAGCAGCTTCACACTAAACACTGAAGCTTTCTTT.

This clonotype was seen just once. The chain employs TRBV6-5 and TRBJ1-3, with no clear D. V lost 0 bases and J lost 0, with 9 bases in between. This CDR3 is built from 16 residues. Germline V gene data show CDR1 as MNHEY and CDR2 as SVGAGI. The CDR3 nucleotides are TGTGCCAGCAGTTACTCCGCGGGCTCCTCTGGAAACACCATATATTTT. The encoded protein is CASSYSAGSSGNTIYF.

The V call is TRBV15, the J call TRBJ2-1; D possibly matches TRBD1 or TRBD2 (5 bases each). V was cut by 0 bases and J by 0 bases, with 12 bases left in between. The CDR3 extends over 17 amino acids. Germline CDR1 reads LNHNV; CDR2 reads YYDKDF (reference sequence). The DNA for the CDR3 is TGTGCCACCAGCAGAGATGGGAAGGGGAGCTCCTACAATGAGCAGTTCTTC. Encoded protein: CATSRDGKGSSYNEQFF.

This clonotype came up a few times. The chain employs TRBV2 and TRBJ2-1; 10 nucleotides line up with TRBD2. This CDR3 has 16 amino acids. Germline V CDR1 and CDR2: SNHLY, FYNNEI. Trimming cost V 6 bases and J 1 base; bases outside gene matches: 6. DNA of the CDR3: TGTGCCAGCAGGTCGAGGACTAGCGGATCCTACAATGAGCAGTTCTTC. Translated: CASRSRTSGSYNEQFF.

This clonotype was seen only a few times. The gene calls are TRBV27 and TRBJ1-5; no clear D. Trimming pared 7 bases from V and 7 bases from J, leaving 23 bases between. Germline loops: CDR1 MNHEY, CDR2 SMNVEV (reference sequence). The CDR3 spans 16 residues. CDR3 DNA sequence: TGTGCCAGCAACATAAGAGGAAACCCGGCCGGGCAGCCCCAGCATTTT. Its protein product is CASNIRGNPAGQPQHF.

The rearrangement joins TRBV2 to TRBJ1-6; 9 bases map to TRBD1. Germline loops: CDR1 SNHLY, CDR2 FYNNEI. The V and J ends lost 4 bases and 8 bases, in that order; junction bases with no gene match: 3. The CDR3 is 14 amino acids. CDR3 sequence (DNA): TGTGCCAGCAGTGTACAGGGGGCTGATTCACCCCTCCACTTT. This sequence encodes CASSVQGADSPLHF. Drawing the rest from reference TRBV2 and TRBJ1-6, the complete variable domain is EPEVTQTPSHQVTQMGQEVILRCVPISNHLYFYWYRQILGQKVEFLVSFYNNEISEKSEIFDDQFSVERPDGSNFTLKIRSTKLEDSAMYFCASSVQGADSPLHFGNGTRLTVT.

This chain connects TRBV7-2 to TRBJ2-5; D might be TRBD1 (7 bases). This CDR3 is 14 amino acids long. In germline, CDR1 is SGHTA, CDR2 FQGNSA. V lost 2 bases and J 5 bases, leaving 12 bases between the germline ends. CDR3 nucleotides: TGTGCCAGCAGCTTACGCAGGGGGAGGGAGACCCAGTACTTC. It specifies CASSLRRGRETQYF.

This chain connects TRBV29-1 to TRBJ2-2, with D possibly TRBD2 on 6 matching bases. The germline gives CDR1 SQVTM, CDR2 ANQGSEA. This CDR3 is 14 amino acids long. V lost 5 bases and J lost 6, with 16 bases in between. The CDR3 sequence is CSVKKGGNAGELFF. Here the CDR3 DNA reads TGCAGCGTTAAGAAGGGAGGTAACGCCGGGGAGCTGTTTTTT.

The chain carries TRBV20-1 and TRBJ1-1; D gene uncertain. The CDR3 is made up of 15 amino acids. Between the trimmed V and J ends, which lost 3 bases and 2 bases, there was a span of 16 bases. The V gene's germline CDR1 is DFQATT and CDR2 SNEGSKA (reference sequence). The CDR3 DNA follows: TGCAGTGCTAGGGGCAGCCAGACCCTCAACACTGAAGCTTTCTTT. Its translation: CSARGSQTLNTEAFF.

The chain carries TRBV27 and TRBJ1-5, with D tentatively TRBD1 (5 bases). Between the trimmed V and J ends, which lost 6 bases and 3 bases, there was a span of 12 bases. Germline V gives CDR1 MNHEY, CDR2 SMNVEV (reference sequence). This CDR3 has 14 amino acids. The CDR3 DNA reads as TGTGCCAGCAGGCTAACAGGTTCCAATCAGCCCCAGCATTTT. Translation gives CASRLTGSNQPQHF.

The V call is TRBV3-1, the J call TRBJ2-5, with 8 bases identical to TRBD2. Germline CDR1 LGHDT, CDR2 YNNKEL (reference sequence). Losses at the gene ends were 8 bases for V and 3 bases for J; bases not matched to a gene: 11. The CDR3 has 15 residues. CDR3 sequence: CASHRWQAGEETQYF. CDR3 bases: TGTGCCAGCCATAGGTGGCAAGCGGGGGAAGAGACCCAGTACTTC.

The CDR3 is CASSLGLAGVWEAQYF. The DNA of the CDR3 is TGTGCCAGCAGCTTAGGGCTAGCGGGAGTTTGGGAGGCCCAGTACTTC. The rearrangement links TRBV7-6 to TRBJ2-5, with 10 nucleotides matching TRBD2. CDR3 size: 16 residues. Per germline, CDR1 SGHVS and CDR2 FNYEAQ. The trim removed 1 base at V and 9 bases at J, leaving 11 bases unmatched.

This clonotype has only a few counts. This chain uses TRBV12-3 or TRBV12-4 with TRBJ1-1; no clear D. CDR3 size: 13 residues. Trimming stripped 9 bases from V and 0 bases from J, with 11 bases between. The CDR3 DNA sequence: TGTGCCAGTGGAGGGAACTTGAACACTGAAGCTTTCTTT. It yields the protein CASGGNLNTEAFF.